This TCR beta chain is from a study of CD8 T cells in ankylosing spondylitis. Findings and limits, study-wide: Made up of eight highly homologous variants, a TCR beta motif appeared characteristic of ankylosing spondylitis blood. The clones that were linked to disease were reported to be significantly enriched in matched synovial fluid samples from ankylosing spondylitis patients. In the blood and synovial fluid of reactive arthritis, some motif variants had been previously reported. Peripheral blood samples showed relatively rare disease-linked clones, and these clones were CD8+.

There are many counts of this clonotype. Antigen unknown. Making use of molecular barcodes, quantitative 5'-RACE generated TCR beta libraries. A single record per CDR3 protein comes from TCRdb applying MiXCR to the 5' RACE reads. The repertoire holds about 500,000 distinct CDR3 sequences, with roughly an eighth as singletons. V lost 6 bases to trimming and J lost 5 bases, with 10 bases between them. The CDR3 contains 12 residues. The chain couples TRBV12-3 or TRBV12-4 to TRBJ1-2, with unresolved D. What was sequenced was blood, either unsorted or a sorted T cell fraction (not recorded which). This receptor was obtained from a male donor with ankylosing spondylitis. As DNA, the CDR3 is TGTGCCAGCAGGGGAACCGAGTATGGCTACACCTTC. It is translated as CASRGTEYGYTF.